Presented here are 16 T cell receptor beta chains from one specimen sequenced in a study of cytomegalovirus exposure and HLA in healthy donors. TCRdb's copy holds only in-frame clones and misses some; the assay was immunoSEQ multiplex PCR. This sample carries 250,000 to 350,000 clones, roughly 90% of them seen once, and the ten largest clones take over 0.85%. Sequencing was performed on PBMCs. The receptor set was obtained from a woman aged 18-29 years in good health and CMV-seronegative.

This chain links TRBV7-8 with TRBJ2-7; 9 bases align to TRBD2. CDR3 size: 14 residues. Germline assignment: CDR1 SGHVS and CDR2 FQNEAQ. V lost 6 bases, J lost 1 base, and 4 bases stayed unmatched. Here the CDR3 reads CASSPTSGSYEQYF. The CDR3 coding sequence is TGTGCCAGCAGTCCAACTAGCGGGTCCTACGAGCAGTACTTC.

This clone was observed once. The CDR3 DNA follows: TGCGCCAGCAGCCAAGGTAGGGGAGAGACCCAGTACTTC. It specifies CASSQGRGETQYF. This rearrangement joins TRBV4-1 to TRBJ2-5, with D tentatively TRBD1 (5 bases). This CDR3 spans 13 amino acids. Germline V gene sequence: CDR1 MGHRA, CDR2 YSYEKL. V was pared by 1 base and J by 4 bases, with 7 bases between.

CDR3 sequence reads: CASSAGLAVGGGYNEQFF. CDR3 nucleotide sequence: TGTGCCAGCAGCGCAGGACTAGCGGTAGGAGGTGGTTACAATGAGCAGTTCTTC. V usage is TRBV7-2 and J usage is TRBJ2-1; 10 positions match TRBD2. The germline V gene encodes CDR1 SGHTA and CDR2 FQGNSA. This CDR3 is 18 amino acids long. J was trimmed by 4 bases and V by 5 bases; bases with no gene match: 14.

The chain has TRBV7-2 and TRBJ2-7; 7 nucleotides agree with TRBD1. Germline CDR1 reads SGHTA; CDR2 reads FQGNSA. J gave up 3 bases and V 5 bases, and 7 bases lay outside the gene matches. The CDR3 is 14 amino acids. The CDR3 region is CASSHRGKGYEQYF. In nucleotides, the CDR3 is TGTGCCAGCAGCCACAGGGGTAAGGGCTACGAGCAGTACTTC.

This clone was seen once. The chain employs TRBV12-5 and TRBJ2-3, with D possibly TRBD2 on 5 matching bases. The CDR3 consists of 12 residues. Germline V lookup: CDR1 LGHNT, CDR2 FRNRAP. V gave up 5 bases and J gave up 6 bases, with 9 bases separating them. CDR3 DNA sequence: TGTGCTAGTGGTCCCGAGCGGGATACGCAGTATTTT. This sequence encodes CASGPERDTQYF.

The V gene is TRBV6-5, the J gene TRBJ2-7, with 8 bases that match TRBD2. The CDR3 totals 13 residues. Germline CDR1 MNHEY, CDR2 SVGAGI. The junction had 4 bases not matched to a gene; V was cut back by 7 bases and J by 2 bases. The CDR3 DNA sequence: TGTGCCAGCAAACTAGCGGTCGCCTACGAGCAGTACTTC. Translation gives CASKLAVAYEQYF.

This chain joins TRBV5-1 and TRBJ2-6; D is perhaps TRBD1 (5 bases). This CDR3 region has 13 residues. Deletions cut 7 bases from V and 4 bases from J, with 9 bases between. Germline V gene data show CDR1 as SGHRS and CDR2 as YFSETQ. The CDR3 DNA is TGCGCCAGCGTTGGACAAGGGGCCAACGTCCTGACTTTC. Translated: CASVGQGANVLTF. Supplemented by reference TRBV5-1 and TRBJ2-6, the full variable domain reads KAGVTQTPRYLIKTRGQQVTLSCSPISGHRSVSWYQQTPGQGLQFLFEYFSETQRNKGNFPGRFSGRQFSNSRSEMNVSTLELGDSALYLCASVGQGANVLTFGAGSRLTVL.

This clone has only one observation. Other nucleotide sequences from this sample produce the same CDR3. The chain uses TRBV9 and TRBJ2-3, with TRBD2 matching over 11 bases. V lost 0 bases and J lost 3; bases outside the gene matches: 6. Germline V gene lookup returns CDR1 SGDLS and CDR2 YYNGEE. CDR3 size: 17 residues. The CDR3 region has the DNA TGTGCCAGCAGCGTAGGTACTAGCGGGAGTTTTACAGATACGCAGTATTTT. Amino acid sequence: CASSVGTSGSFTDTQYF.

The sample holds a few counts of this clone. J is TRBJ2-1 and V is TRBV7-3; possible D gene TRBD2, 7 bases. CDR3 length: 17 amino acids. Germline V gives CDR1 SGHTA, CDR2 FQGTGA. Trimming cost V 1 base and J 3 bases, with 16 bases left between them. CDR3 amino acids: CASSLSSGLGGYNEQFF. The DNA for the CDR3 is TGTGCCAGCAGCTTAAGCTCTGGACTAGGGGGCTACAATGAGCAGTTCTTC. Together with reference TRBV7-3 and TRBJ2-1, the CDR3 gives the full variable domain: GAGVSQTPSNKVTEKGKYVELRCDPISGHTALYWYRQSLGQGPEFLIYFQGTGAADDSGLPNDRFFAVRPEGSVSTLKIQRTERGDSAVYLCASSLSSGLGGYNEQFFGPGTRLTVL.

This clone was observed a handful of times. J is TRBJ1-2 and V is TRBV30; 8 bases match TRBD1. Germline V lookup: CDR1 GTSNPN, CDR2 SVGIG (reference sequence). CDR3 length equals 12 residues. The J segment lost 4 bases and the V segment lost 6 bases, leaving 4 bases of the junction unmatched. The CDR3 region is CACGDRGYGYTF. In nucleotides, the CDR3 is TGTGCCTGTGGAGACAGGGGCTATGGCTACACCTTC.

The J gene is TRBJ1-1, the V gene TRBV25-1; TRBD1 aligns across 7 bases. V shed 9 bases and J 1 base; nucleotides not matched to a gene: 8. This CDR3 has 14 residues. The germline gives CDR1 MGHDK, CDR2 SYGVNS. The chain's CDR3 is CASQGVLWNTEAFF. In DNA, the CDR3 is TGTGCCAGTCAGGGGGTTTTATGGAACACTGAAGCTTTCTTT.

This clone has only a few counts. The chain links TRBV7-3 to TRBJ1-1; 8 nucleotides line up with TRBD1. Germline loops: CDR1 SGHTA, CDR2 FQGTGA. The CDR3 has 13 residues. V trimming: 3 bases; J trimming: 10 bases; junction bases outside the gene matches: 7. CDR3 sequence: CASSLDREGRAFF. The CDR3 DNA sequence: TGTGCCAGCAGCTTGGACAGGGAGGGGAGAGCTTTCTTT.

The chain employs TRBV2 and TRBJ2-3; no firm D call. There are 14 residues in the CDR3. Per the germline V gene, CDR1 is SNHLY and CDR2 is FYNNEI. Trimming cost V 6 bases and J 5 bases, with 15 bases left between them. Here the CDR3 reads CASSAGYPLDTQYF. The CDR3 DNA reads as TGTGCCAGCAGCGCAGGATATCCCTTAGATACGCAGTATTTT.

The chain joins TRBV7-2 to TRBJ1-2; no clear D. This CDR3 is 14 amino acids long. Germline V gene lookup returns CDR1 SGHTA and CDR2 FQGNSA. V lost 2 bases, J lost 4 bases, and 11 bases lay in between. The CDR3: CASSLNGAVYGYTF. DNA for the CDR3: TGTGCCAGCAGCTTAAACGGTGCTGTCTATGGCTACACCTTC.

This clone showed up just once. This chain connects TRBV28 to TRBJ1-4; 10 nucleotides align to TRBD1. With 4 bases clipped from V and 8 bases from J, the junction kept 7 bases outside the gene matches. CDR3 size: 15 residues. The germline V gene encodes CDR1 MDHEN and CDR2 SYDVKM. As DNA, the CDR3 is TGTGCCAGCAGTTCGTCCGGGACAGGGGCGGAAAAACTGTTTTTT. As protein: CASSSSGTGAEKLFF.

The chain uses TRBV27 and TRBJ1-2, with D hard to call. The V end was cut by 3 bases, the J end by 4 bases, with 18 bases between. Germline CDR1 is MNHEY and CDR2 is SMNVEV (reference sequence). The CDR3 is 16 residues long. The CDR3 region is CASSFSWAAGSYGYTF. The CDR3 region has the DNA TGTGCCAGCAGTTTTAGTTGGGCCGCAGGCAGCTATGGCTACACCTTC.